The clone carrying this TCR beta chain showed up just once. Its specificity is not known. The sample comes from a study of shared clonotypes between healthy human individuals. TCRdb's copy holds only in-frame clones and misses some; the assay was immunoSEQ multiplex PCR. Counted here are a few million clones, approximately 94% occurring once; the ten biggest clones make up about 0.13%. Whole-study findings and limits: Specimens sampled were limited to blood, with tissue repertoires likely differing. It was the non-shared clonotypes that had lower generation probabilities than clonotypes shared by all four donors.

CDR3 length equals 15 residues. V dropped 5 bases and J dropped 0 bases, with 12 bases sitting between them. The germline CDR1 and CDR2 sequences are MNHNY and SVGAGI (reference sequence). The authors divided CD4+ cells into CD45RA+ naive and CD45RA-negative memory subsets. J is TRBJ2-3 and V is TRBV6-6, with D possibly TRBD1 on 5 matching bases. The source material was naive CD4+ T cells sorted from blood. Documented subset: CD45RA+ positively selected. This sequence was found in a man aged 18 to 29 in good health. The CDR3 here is CASSDRQLSTDTQYF. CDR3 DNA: TGTGCCAGCAGTGACCGACAGTTAAGCACAGATACGCAGTATTTT.